These T cell receptor beta chains were read from a single sample in a study of shared clonotypes between healthy human individuals. Libraries were prepared by immunoSEQ multiplex PCR; TCRdb keeps only in-frame clonotypes and omits some of them. The sample shows about 580,000 clones, 98% of them seen only once. Sequencing was performed on naive CD8+ T cells sorted from blood. These receptors all come from a man younger than 45 in good health. Both conserved end residues are part of each CDR3. A D gene is named only where the DNA matches it firmly. Only part of the rows carry a size: once, few, many, or a class if the clone is expanded.

j_gene	v_gene	abundance	d_gene	CDR3nt	CDR3aa
TRBJ2-1	TRBV9	-	TRBD2	TGTGCCAGCAGCGCGGGGACTAGTAGCCCCCTTGAGCAGTTCTTC	CASSAGTSSPLEQFF
TRBJ2-3	TRBV9	-	TRBD2	TGTGCCAGCAGCGTCTTAGGTTTAGCGGGAGTGTCAGATACGCAGTATTTT	CASSVLGLAGVSDTQYF
TRBJ2-1	TRBV29-1	-	TRBD2	TGCAGCATTCTACTAGCGGAGGGGTACAATGAGCAGTTCTTC	CSILLAEGYNEQFF
TRBJ1-4	TRBV28	-	-	TGTGCCAGCAGTTTTGCAAAGGAAGCTAATGAAAAACTGTTTTTT	CASSFAKEANEKLFF
TRBJ2-3	TRBV6-5	-	-	TGTGCCAGCAGTTACTCGAAAAGCTGGAGCACAGATACGCAGTATTTT	CASSYSKSWSTDTQYF
TRBJ2-7	TRBV29-1	-	-	TGCAGCGTGGAGACCGCAGGGGAGCAGTACTTC	CSVETAGEQYF
TRBJ2-1	TRBV6-5	once	TRBD2	TGTGCCAGCAGTTATCGCGGGAGCGCGACTGAGCAGTTCTTC	CASSYRGSATEQFF
TRBJ1-1	TRBV27	once	-	TGTGCCAGCAGTTATGGGGGGGCGGTTACTGAAGCTTTCTTT	CASSYGGAVTEAFF
TRBJ2-7	TRBV5-6	once	-	TGTGCCAGCAGCACCGTAGGAGAGCAGTACTTC	CASSTVGEQYF
TRBJ2-3	TRBV27	-	-	TGTGCCAGCACCTTAAGTCGGGAGCTAAGCACAGATACGCAGTATTTT	CASTLSRELSTDTQYF
TRBJ2-2	TRBV10-3	-	-	TGTGCCATCAGTGAAACGAAGAGAACGAACACCGGGGAGCTGTTTTTT	CAISETKRTNTGELFF
TRBJ2-7	TRBV5-5	-	TRBD2	TGTGCCAGCAGCTGGTGGACTAGCGGGTCCTACGAGCAGTACTTC	CASSWWTSGSYEQYF
TRBJ2-3	TRBV7-2	-	-	TGTGCCAGCAGCTTAGGCCTTTTCACAGATACGCAGTATTTT	CASSLGLFTDTQYF
TRBJ1-1	TRBV19	-	-	TGTGCCAGTAGGGAGGGGTTGAACACTGAAGCTTTCTTT	CASREGLNTEAFF
TRBJ1-1	TRBV14	-	-	TGTGCCAGCAAGGGGCCATCGGGATTGAGGACTGAAGCTTTCTTT	CASKGPSGLRTEAFF
TRBJ1-4	TRBV4-3	-	-	TGCGCCAGCAGCCAAGATGGGGGGACTAATGAAAAACTGTTTTTT	CASSQDGGTNEKLFF
TRBJ2-7	TRBV14	once	TRBD2	TGTGCCAGCAGCCAAATCACGGGACTAGCCTACTACGAGCAGTACTTC	CASSQITGLAYYEQYF
TRBJ2-2	TRBV28	-	-	TGTGCCAGCTCCTGGGACACTTTGAACACCGGGGAGCTGTTTTTT	CASSWDTLNTGELFF
TRBJ2-7	TRBV10-3	-	TRBD2	TGTGCCCTCGGAGGACCGGGACTAGCGGCCTACGAGCAGTACTTC	CALGGPGLAAYEQYF
TRBJ2-3	TRBV29-1	-	-	TGCAGCGTTGAGGGCAGGGGCAAGCGAGCAGATACGCAGTATTTT	CSVEGRGKRADTQYF
TRBJ1-2	TRBV4-1	-	-	TGCGCCAGCAGCCAAGGTCGTACGGGGAACTATGGCTACACCTTC	CASSQGRTGNYGYTF
TRBJ2-5	TRBV18	-	-	TGTGCCAGCTCACCACCGGGATCTAGGGGACAAGAGACCCAGTACTTC	CASSPPGSRGQETQYF
TRBJ1-2	TRBV19	-	TRBD1	TGTGCCAGTAGTAGTGGGACAGGGTATTTAGATTATGGCTACACCTTC	CASSSGTGYLDYGYTF
TRBJ2-7	TRBV19	-	TRBD2	TGTGCCAGTAGTCCGGGACTAGCGGAAACCTACGAGCAGTACTTC	CASSPGLAETYEQYF
TRBJ2-7	TRBV6-1	-	TRBD1	TGTGCCAGCAGTGAAACGACAGGGGTCGCCTACGAGCAGTACTTC	CASSETTGVAYEQYF
TRBJ2-5	TRBV27	-	TRBD2	TGTGCCGCTGGGGCCGGGACTACGCCACGGACCCAGTACTTC	CAAGAGTTPRTQYF
TRBJ1-5	TRBV11-2	-	TRBD1	TGTGCCAGCAGCTCTCGACAGGGCAGCCCCCAGCATTTT	CASSSRQGSPQHF
TRBJ2-1	TRBV28	-	TRBD2	TGTGCCAGCACCGTAGCGGGAGGACACAATGAGCAGTTCTTC	CASTVAGGHNEQFF
TRBJ2-2	TRBV7-8	-	-	TGTGCCAGCAGACCCGAAGGGGCGCGCACCGGGGAGCTGTTTTTT	CASRPEGARTGELFF